This T cell receptor beta chain was sequenced in a study of CD8 T cells in Susac syndrome. The overall study: Patients with Susac syndrome were, at the time of blood collection, therapy-naive, maintained on corticosteroids, or maintained on intravenous immunoglobulin alone. Study-wide findings and caveats: Expansion of clones was not seen in the CD4+ T cell repertoires of Susac syndrome.

CDR3 length equals 13 residues. V was trimmed by 7 bases and J by 5 bases, leaving 12 bases between them. TEMRA cells were FACS-enriched, and CD8+ and CD4+ T cells were isolated negatively. On this clonotype: Antigen specificity is unknown.

RNA, at about 0.45 to 1 ug, was reverse transcribed with random hexamers. Across 54 Vbeta and 13 Jbeta, immunoSEQ multiplex PCR amplified TCR beta CDR3. TCRdb passed the immunoSEQ multiplex PCR reads through MiXCR, listing each CDR3 protein once. The sample comprises about 240,000 distinct CDR3 sequences, 95% to 97% of which are singletons, and 0.08% to 0.11% rests with the top ten. Sequencing was performed on CD4+ T cells from PBMCs. The chain employs TRBV12-3 or TRBV12-4 and TRBJ1-5; D possibly corresponds to TRBD1 (5 bases). The TCR originated in a human donor with Susac syndrome. The CDR3 protein is CASTPRGDQPQHF. The CDR3 coding sequence is TGTGCCAGCACCCCACGGGGGGATCAGCCCCAGCATTTT.